Included here is one T cell receptor beta chain sequence, with context. This clone's antigen is unknown. No much larger clone is present one base from it, and per-base qualities are unavailable. The germline V gene specifies SNHLY as CDR1 and FYNNEI as CDR2. Inclusive of the bounding cysteine and phenylalanine, the CDR3 is 14 residues long. The entry retains the CDR3 DNA only, 42 bases that are in frame from base 1. Trimming at the junction amounts to 8 bases on V and 2 bases on J, and the germline ends lie 12 bases apart. The source of the sample is a study of PD-L1 blockade in urothelial cancer (dated by TCRdb to 2016 to 2017). Looking at the study overall: Therapy was started at some point between 2014 and 2016 for all patients, and atezolizumab 1,200 mg was administered intravenously every 3 weeks. Under 30 patients had pretreatment blood TCR-seq, 24 had at least one posttreatment blood collection, and 24 had tumor TCR-seq. About 85% of the 29 patients were males with bladder-origin urothelial cancer, and about 65% of the roughly 29 reported a prior smoking history. Durable clinical benefit was achieved by nine patients and was not achieved by 20 patients. A median of roughly 140,000 T cells and fewer than 85,000 unique TCRs was obtained from blood samples, and a median clonality of approximately 0.08 was observed. In the same patients, whole exome sequencing and RNA sequencing of pretreatment tumors were performed in addition to TCR sequencing. The study was an exploratory multi-omic analysis of somatic, immune and clinical correlates of response to PD-L1 blockade with atezolizumab in urothelial cancer. Progression-free survival longer than 6 months counted as durable clinical benefit, and TCR features were additionally tested against both progression-free and overall survival. Blood samples were analyzed at two time points: 3 weeks after treatment start (second dose) and 6 weeks after treatment start. Pretreatment tumor samples, along with matched peripheral blood collected serially before and after atezolizumab treatment, underwent TCR sequencing. An ECOG performance status of 0 or 1 was recorded for the patients, and 0 to 3 prior chemotherapy regimens had been received by the patients. Overall study outcomes, separate from this receptor: A pretreatment peripheral blood TCR clonality below the median was linked to improved progression-free and overall survival. At 3 weeks after the start of treatment, tumor-associated TCR clones in peripheral blood had expanded more in patients with durable benefit (n of about 21, p = 0.022). Because the sample size was small (n ≈ 30) and many exploratory analyses were performed, the results are intended to be hypothesis-generating.

Synthetic TCR analog templates were spiked into each PCR so that absolute template abundance could be estimated from read counts. The immunoSEQ assay used bias-controlled V and J gene primers to amplify TCRbeta CDR3 regions from genomic DNA. Sequencing of rearranged TCRbeta segments was done at approximately 20X coverage. Under the source paper's analysis protocol: Clustering was used to correct sequencing errors, and CDR3s were annotated against IMGT to assign V, D and J genes. Only productive TCRbeta rearrangements were used in downstream analyses, excluding out-of-frame or stop-codon sequences. Clonality was computed as one minus Shannon entropy normalized by the log of the number of unique productive sequences. Clones differing between time points or between blood and tumor were identified using Fisher's exact test with Benjamini-Hochberg correction, with an adjusted p below 0.01 applied as the threshold. Sourced from immuneACCESS, this table was stored by TCRdb with only in-frame sequences that have V and J called. A share of the clones is absent; for the studies checked, an unresolved V gene accounts for under half, and the remainder has no known explanation. V, J and clone size reflect that table, while D and trimming were determined from the DNA. This sample holds 95,000 to 100,000 clones; 80% to 90% were observed only once. 2% to 2.5% of the sample lies in the top ten.

The sample's time point, from its label and the paper: pretreatment peripheral blood. The cohort included 29 patients with locally advanced or metastatic urothelial carcinoma who were treated at Memorial Sloan Kettering on a trial protocol. Peripheral blood mononuclear cells were collected pretreatment and during treatment, at between 1 and 8 total time points per patient. The Qiagen DNeasy Blood extraction kit was used to purify genomic DNA from total PBMCs and from tumor samples. PBMCs were collected pretreatment and during treatment and were isolated and stored as previously described. The chain is encoded by TRBV2 joined to TRBJ1-4; no D gene is confidently identified. The TCR comes from a man between 60 and 75 years old with urothelial cancer. This sample comprised PBMCs, obtained around atezolizumab (anti-PD-L1) treatment. The CDR3 protein: CASQLEATNEKLFF. The sequenced DNA: TGTGCCAGCCAACTCGAGGCTACTAATGAAAAACTGTTTTTT.